This T cell receptor beta chain emerged from a study of identical twins. Study results and caveats: Modelling underestimated the level of out-of-frame TCR alpha sharing observed in monozygotic twins. Out-of-frame alpha sequences common to twins were enriched for low generation probability.

The sample holds many counts of this clonotype. Antigen: not known. Germline CDR1 is KGHDR and CDR2 is SFDVKD. CDR3 length equals 12 residues. V dropped 3 bases and J dropped 6 bases, with 8 bases sitting between them. TCRdb re-analysed the 5' RACE reads in MiXCR, keeping a single row per CDR3 protein. The data show about 530,000 distinct CDR3 sequences, 13% to 15% seen once. No donor was unhealthy or non-Caucasian. Separately, the same data were catalogued under a study of yellow fever vaccine responses in identical twins.

The sequence was collected from a woman between 18 and 30 years old in good health. The rearrangement joins TRBV24-1 to TRBJ2-7; D not certain. Sample: CD4+ T cells sorted from blood. CDR3 region: CATSDNRAEQYF. DNA of the CDR3: TGTGCCACCAGTGATAATCGGGCCGAGCAGTACTTC.